The source of this T cell receptor beta chain is a study of cytomegalovirus exposure and HLA in healthy donors. The PCR ran on 60 Vbeta and 13 Jbeta primers. Clones were sequenced by immunoSEQ multiplex PCR, and TCRdb holds only the in-frame ones, with some missing. The sample records some 180,000 clones, just under 80% being singletons. This CDR3 is 14 amino acids long. CDR1 MDHEN and CDR2 SYDVKM come from the germline V gene. V was shortened by 1 base and J by 3 bases, with 10 bases between the two germline ends. Sample: PBMCs. V and J are TRBV28 and TRBJ2-7, with D hard to call. The sequence was obtained from a female donor in good health and CMV-seronegative. CDR3 residues: CASSLYESLYEQYF. The CDR3 DNA reads TGTGCCAGCAGTTTATATGAGAGCCTCTACGAGCAGTACTTC.